These 30 T cell receptor beta chains were all obtained from the same sample, sequenced in a study of cytomegalovirus exposure and HLA in healthy donors. 13 Jbeta primers and 60 Vbeta primers were used for the PCR. The protocol was immunoSEQ multiplex PCR, while the TCRdb copy is restricted to in-frame clones and leaves out a portion. Of 100,000 to 150,000 clones listed, under 20% were seen once; the top ten hold roughly 2.7%. The specimen was PBMCs. The receptors were gathered from a female donor in good health and CMV-seropositive.

This chain links TRBV4-3 with TRBJ2-7; 12 bases match TRBD2. CDR1 and CDR2 from the germline V gene are LGHNA and YSLEER. The V and J ends lost 0 bases and 4 bases, in that order; junction bases with no gene match: 13. The CDR3 loop spans 19 amino acids. The CDR3 is CASSQDYLAGGLGLYEQYF. CDR3 coding DNA: TGCGCCAGCAGCCAAGATTATCTAGCGGGGGGGTTGGGGCTATACGAGCAGTACTTC.

This clone occurred a few times. The chain employs TRBV5-1 and TRBJ2-3, with D tentatively TRBD1 (6 bases). Trimming removed 0 bases from V and 5 bases from J, with 10 bases in between. CDR3 size: 14 residues. The germline V gene encodes CDR1 SGHRS and CDR2 YFSETQ. The DNA of the CDR3 is TGCGCCAGCAGCTTGGACAGGGACGGAGATACGCAGTATTTT. Its protein is CASSLDRDGDTQYF.

The chain recombines TRBV7-6 with TRBJ2-3, with D possibly matching TRBD1 (6 bases). Germline CDR1 SGHVS, CDR2 FNYEAQ. The CDR3 covers 14 residues. V was clipped by 3 bases and J by 6 bases, with 13 bases between them. CDR3 nucleotides: TGTGCCAGCAGCTTCACACAGGGTTCCGATACGCAGTATTTT. This gives the protein CASSFTQGSDTQYF. The full variable domain, in which reference TRBV7-6 and TRBJ2-3 provide the parts outside the CDR3, is GAGVSQSPRYKVTKRGQDVALRCDPISGHVSLYWYRQALGQGPEFLTYFNYEAQQDKSGLPNDRFSAERPEGSISTLTIQRTEQRDSAMYRCASSFTQGSDTQYFGPGTRLTVL.

The J gene is TRBJ1-1, the V gene TRBV5-1; the match to TRBD1 covers 7 bases. CDR3 length: 15 residues. Germline V lookup: CDR1 SGHRS, CDR2 YFSETQ. Trimming removed 3 bases from V and 0 bases from J; junction bases left unmatched: 5. The CDR3 reads CASSSRQGLNTEAFF. The CDR3 bases are TGCGCCAGCAGCTCACGACAGGGACTGAACACTGAAGCTTTCTTT.

The gene calls are TRBV5-8 and TRBJ2-1; TRBD2 is a possible D gene (5 bases). The germline V gene has CDR1 SGHTS and CDR2 YDEGEE. The CDR3 has 15 amino acids. Trimming shortened V by 1 base and J by 0 bases, and 8 bases separated the two germline ends. The CDR3 region is CASSLRGRSYNEQFF. CDR3 nucleotide sequence: TGTGCCAGCAGCTTGCGCGGGCGCTCCTACAATGAGCAGTTCTTC.

This clone was seen more than once but under ten times. The rearrangement links TRBV4-1 to TRBJ2-5; either TRBD1 or TRBD2 may fit D (5 bases each). The end of the DNA is better explained by TRBJ2-7, so the J call may be wrong. This CDR3 region has 13 residues. The germline CDR1 and CDR2 sequences are MGHRA and YSYEKL. The CDR3 sequence is CASSHGGSYEQYF. DNA for the CDR3: TGCGCCAGCAGCCATGGGGGCTCCTACGAGCAGTACTTC.

The chain links TRBV15 to TRBJ1-1; 11 nucleotides align to TRBD1. Germline assignment: CDR1 LNHNV and CDR2 YYDKDF (reference sequence). The V and J ends lost 7 bases and 0 bases, in that order; junction bases with no gene match: 13. This CDR3 comprises 18 residues. CDR3 protein: CATTPGQGVIEVNTEAFF. CDR3 sequence (DNA): TGTGCCACCACCCCGGGACAGGGGGTAATTGAAGTGAACACTGAAGCTTTCTTT.

This clone was seen a handful of times. The V and J genes are TRBV5-1 and TRBJ2-2; D is perhaps TRBD1 (6 bases). Germline CDR1 reads SGHRS; CDR2 reads YFSETQ. CDR3 length: 14 amino acids. Between the trimmed V and J ends, which lost 2 bases and 5 bases, there was a span of 10 bases. The CDR3 nucleotides read TGCGCCAGCAGCTTTTCAGGGGTTACCGGGGAGCTGTTTTTT. Translation gives CASSFSGVTGELFF.

This clone was observed a few times. The J gene is TRBJ1-2, the V gene TRBV28, with 8 bases identical to TRBD1. Germline V lookup: CDR1 MDHEN, CDR2 SYDVKM. CDR3 size: 15 residues. The V gene end was trimmed by 5 bases and the J gene end by 3 bases; junction bases not matched to a gene: 8. CDR3 region: CASSTPPDRDYGYTF. The CDR3 DNA reads as TGTGCCAGCAGTACTCCCCCGGACAGGGACTATGGCTACACCTTC.

This clone has just a few counts. The rearrangement joins TRBV28 to TRBJ1-1; maybe TRBD1 (5 bases). V was shortened by 3 bases and J by 6 bases, with 20 bases between the two germline ends. Germline CDR1 reads MDHEN; CDR2 reads SYDVKM. The CDR3 loop spans 16 amino acids. The CDR3 region is CASSFLGQALDPEAFF. The CDR3, as DNA: TGTGCCAGCAGTTTTTTGGGGCAGGCCCTGGACCCTGAAGCTTTCTTT.

The CDR3 sequence: CASSPVLMPTPYGYTF. CDR3 bases: TGTGCCAGCTCACCAGTCCTTATGCCTACCCCCTATGGCTACACCTTC. The rearrangement links TRBV18 to TRBJ1-2; unclear D gene. V lost 2 bases and J lost 4, with 17 bases in between. There are 16 residues in the CDR3. Germline V gene lookup returns CDR1 KGHSH and CDR2 LQKENI.

The V call is TRBV9, the J call TRBJ2-3; D not certain. The CDR3 contains 16 residues. Germline CDR1 is SGDLS and CDR2 is YYNGEE. V gave up 0 bases and J gave up 4 bases, with 15 bases separating them. CDR3 region: CASSVGQSGYSDTQYF. The CDR3 DNA sequence: TGTGCCAGCAGCGTAGGACAAAGTGGGTACTCAGATACGCAGTATTTT.

The gene calls are TRBV10-3 and TRBJ2-3; D unclear. Trimming left V 3 bases short and J 0 bases short, with 22 bases between. This CDR3 has 19 residues. Germline V gene sequence: CDR1 ENHRY, CDR2 SYGVKD. The CDR3 region has the DNA TGTGCCATCAGTGACCCCCAGGCCCAACTCCCCTCTAGCACAGATACGCAGTATTTT. It is translated as CAISDPQAQLPSSTDTQYF.

This chain joins TRBV28 and TRBJ1-3; 12 nucleotides match TRBD1. V was pared by 6 bases and J by 1 base, with 10 bases of the junction left unmatched. CDR3 length: 18 amino acids. Germline V gene lookup returns CDR1 MDHEN and CDR2 SYDVKM. This CDR3 is CASRSGTGGRKSGNTIYF. The CDR3 DNA reads as TGTGCCAGCAGATCCGGGACAGGGGGCCGTAAGTCTGGAAACACCATATATTTT.

The rearrangement uses TRBV9 and TRBJ1-1; D call uncertain. The CDR3 runs 14 residues. Germline V lookup: CDR1 SGDLS, CDR2 YYNGEE. With 0 bases removed from V and 0 bases from J, the gap between germline ends came to 6 bases. CDR3 DNA sequence: TGTGCCAGCAGCGTAGGAGCGGTGAACACTGAAGCTTTCTTT. Translation: CASSVGAVNTEAFF.

This clone was counted a few times. The chain joins TRBV28 to TRBJ2-7; the D gene is possibly TRBD2 (6 bases). CDR3 length: 14 amino acids. Germline V gene sequence: CDR1 MDHEN, CDR2 SYDVKM. Trimming stripped 7 bases from V and 2 bases from J, with 15 bases between. CDR3 DNA: TGTGCCAGCAACACCCCCCAGCGGGCCTACGAGCAGTACTTC. Translating it yields CASNTPQRAYEQYF.

The rearrangement uses TRBV18 and TRBJ2-7; D remains ambiguous. V lost 3 bases, J lost 0 bases, and 9 bases lay in between. This CDR3 has 14 amino acids. Germline V lookup: CDR1 KGHSH, CDR2 LQKENI. CDR3 region: CASSPAASSYEQYF. The CDR3 DNA is TGTGCCAGCTCACCCGCAGCGAGCTCCTACGAGCAGTACTTC.

This clone has just a few counts. The genes are TRBV7-6 and TRBJ1-2; 7 nucleotides align to TRBD1. Germline V gene sequence: CDR1 SGHVS, CDR2 FNYEAQ. V lost 2 bases to trimming and J lost 4 bases; unmatched junction nucleotides: 7. The CDR3 spans 15 residues. DNA for the CDR3: TGTGCCAGCAGCTTATATACAGGGGACAGCTATGGCTACACCTTC. This gives the protein CASSLYTGDSYGYTF.

Only a few counts were recorded for this clone. V is TRBV29-1 and J is TRBJ2-5, with D possibly being TRBD2 (5 bases). CDR3 length equals 12 residues. Between the trimmed V and J ends, which lost 4 bases and 5 bases, there was a span of 11 bases. The germline V gene encodes CDR1 SQVTM and CDR2 ANQGSEA. CDR3 nucleotides: TGCAGCGTTGTCAGGACTGGCGAGACCCAGTACTTC. Translation gives CSVVRTGETQYF. Complete variable domain (other parts from reference TRBV29-1 and TRBJ2-5): SAVISQKPSRDICQRGTSLTIQCQVDSQVTMMFWYRQQPGQSLTLIATANQGSEATYESGFVIDKFPISRPNLTFSTLTVSNMSPEDSSIYLCSVVRTGETQYFGPGTRLLVL.

The CDR3 DNA reads as TGTGCCAGCAGTTCTCGTCTAATGGAGACCCAGTACTTC. This encodes CASSSRLMETQYF. This chain uses TRBV2 with TRBJ2-5; D call uncertain. Trimming took 5 bases from V and 5 from J, leaving 12 bases between them. Germline V CDR1 and CDR2: SNHLY, FYNNEI. CDR3 size: 13 residues.

The J gene is TRBJ1-2, the V gene TRBV27, with D uncertain. V was shortened by 3 bases and J by 2 bases, with 10 bases between the two germline ends. The CDR3 has 14 residues. CDR1 and CDR2 from the germline V gene are MNHEY and SMNVEV (reference sequence). This CDR3 is CASSFGSRNYGYTF. As DNA, the CDR3 is TGTGCCAGCAGTTTCGGGAGTCGGAACTATGGCTACACCTTC.

This clone was observed a handful of times. This chain joins TRBV29-1 and TRBJ2-7; possible D gene TRBD2, 5 bases. This CDR3 comprises 12 residues. The V gene's germline CDR1 is SQVTM and CDR2 ANQGSEA. Trimming cost V 7 bases and J 6 bases, with 16 bases left between them. The CDR3, as DNA: TGCAGCGCCGCTGGGAGTTTCCGCGAGCAGTACTTC. This translates into CSAAGSFREQYF.

For the CDR3, the DNA is TGTGCCAGCAGCTTATCGAGCTCCTATAATTCACCCCTCCACTTT. Translated, it gives CASSLSSSYNSPLHF. The rearrangement links TRBV7-2 to TRBJ1-6; D remains ambiguous. The length of the CDR3 is 15 residues. The germline V gene has CDR1 SGHTA and CDR2 FQGNSA. V was trimmed by 2 bases and J by 0 bases, leaving 5 bases between them.

This clone has only a few counts. The gene calls are TRBV27 and TRBJ1-5, with 9 bases that match TRBD1. CDR1 and CDR2 (germline): MNHEY, SMNVEV (reference sequence). The CDR3 contains 17 residues. V lost 2 bases and J lost 7; bases outside the gene matches: 12. Written as DNA, the CDR3 is TGTGCCAGCAGTTTAGTATGGATGGGGACAGGGTACCAGCCCCAGCATTTT. Translation: CASSLVWMGTGYQPQHF.

The J gene is TRBJ2-7, the V gene TRBV7-9; 7 nucleotides align to TRBD1. The ends lost 5 bases at V and 3 bases at J; junction bases unmatched: 7. Germline V gene lookup returns CDR1 SEHNR and CDR2 FQNEAQ (reference sequence). The CDR3 has 14 residues. The CDR3 sequence: CASSARDSRYEQYF. In nucleotides, the CDR3 is TGTGCCAGCAGCGCCCGGGACAGCCGCTACGAGCAGTACTTC.

This clone was seen a handful of times. The genes are TRBV6-1 and TRBJ1-2; 7 nucleotides align to TRBD1. CDR3 length: 13 amino acids. Germline CDR1 is MNHNS and CDR2 is SASEGT. V shed 2 bases, J shed 4 bases, and the junction held 1 base outside the gene matches. CDR3 residues: CASSEQGGYGYTF. The CDR3 DNA reads as TGTGCCAGCAGTGAACAGGGGGGCTATGGCTACACCTTC.

The CDR3 region is CASSLDRVPGELFF. The CDR3 DNA follows: TGTGCCAGCAGCTTGGACAGGGTACCCGGGGAGCTGTTTTTT. This sequence joins TRBV11-1 and TRBJ2-2; 8 bases map to TRBD1. The V gene end was trimmed by 3 bases and the J gene end by 6 bases; junction bases not matched to a gene: 3. This CDR3 has 14 amino acids. The germline V gene encodes CDR1 SGHAT and CDR2 FQDESV (reference sequence).

The gene calls are TRBV4-1 and TRBJ2-2; a possible D gene is TRBD1 (6 bases). Germline CDR1 is MGHRA and CDR2 is YSYEKL. This CDR3 comprises 14 residues. The V end was cut by 7 bases, the J end by 1 base, with 10 bases between. CDR3 sequence reads: CASTIGGNTGELFF. The DNA of the CDR3 is TGCGCCAGCACCATAGGGGGGAACACCGGGGAGCTGTTTTTT.

This clone was counted between two and nine times. The CDR3 here is CASSLMRGSTDTQYF. As DNA, the CDR3 is TGCGCCAGCAGCTTGATGAGGGGGAGCACAGATACGCAGTATTTT. The rearrangement joins TRBV5-1 to TRBJ2-3; D perhaps matches TRBD1 (6 bases). V gave up 1 base and J gave up 0 bases, with 9 bases separating them. The germline V gene has CDR1 SGHRS and CDR2 YFSETQ. This CDR3 comprises 15 residues.

This clone has a handful of counts. The chain couples TRBV28 to TRBJ1-1; D might be TRBD1 (5 bases). Looked up from germline, CDR1 is MDHEN and CDR2 is SYDVKM. This CDR3 is built from 16 residues. V shed 6 bases and J shed 1 base, with 18 bases lying between them. In nucleotides, the CDR3 is TGTGCCAGCAGGCCCCGGCGGGGGTCAGGGAACACTGAAGCTTTCTTT. Translation: CASRPRRGSGNTEAFF.